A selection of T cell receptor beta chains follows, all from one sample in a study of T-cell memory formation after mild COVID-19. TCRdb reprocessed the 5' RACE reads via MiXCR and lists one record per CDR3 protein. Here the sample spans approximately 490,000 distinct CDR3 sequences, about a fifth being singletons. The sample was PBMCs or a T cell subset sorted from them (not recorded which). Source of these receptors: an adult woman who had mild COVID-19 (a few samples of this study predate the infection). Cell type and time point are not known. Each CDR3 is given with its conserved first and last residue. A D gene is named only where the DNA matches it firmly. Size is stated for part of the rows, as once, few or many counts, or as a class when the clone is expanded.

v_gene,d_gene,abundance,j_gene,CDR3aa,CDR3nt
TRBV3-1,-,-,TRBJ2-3,CASSQQDTQYF,TGTGCCAGCAGCCAGCAAGATACGCAGTATTTT
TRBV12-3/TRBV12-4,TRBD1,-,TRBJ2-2,CASRGTANTGELFF,TGTGCCAGCAGAGGGACAGCGAACACCGGGGAGCTGTTTTTT
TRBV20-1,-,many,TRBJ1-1,CSVKRYQGNTEAFF,TGCAGTGTCAAGAGGTATCAGGGGAACACTGAAGCTTTCTTT
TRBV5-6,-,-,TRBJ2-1,CASSAFSEDEQFF,TGTGCCAGCAGCGCCTTTAGTGAGGATGAGCAGTTCTTC
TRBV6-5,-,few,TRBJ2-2,CASSNQLGTGELFF,TGTGCCAGCAGTAACCAATTAGGGACCGGGGAGCTGTTTTTT
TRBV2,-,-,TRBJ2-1,CASGGQSSYNEQFF,TGTGCCAGCGGGGGACAAAGCTCCTACAATGAGCAGTTCTTC
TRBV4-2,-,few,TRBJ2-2,CASSQETNTGELFF,TGTGCCAGCAGCCAAGAAACTAACACCGGGGAGCTGTTTTTT
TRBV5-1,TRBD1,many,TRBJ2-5,CASSLQGRETQYF,TGCGCCAGCAGCTTACAGGGGCGGGAGACCCAGTACTTC
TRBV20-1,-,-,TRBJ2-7,CSARTPTFYEQYF,TGCAGTGCTAGGACTCCAACCTTCTACGAGCAGTACTTC
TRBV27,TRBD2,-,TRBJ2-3,CASSSLAGMTDTQYF,TGTGCCAGCAGTTCCCTAGCGGGTATGACAGATACGCAGTATTTT
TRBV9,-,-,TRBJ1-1,CASSVAGFNTEAFF,TGTGCCAGCAGCGTTGCGGGCTTCAACACTGAAGCTTTCTTT
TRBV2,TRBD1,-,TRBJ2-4,CASSQEQGRNIQYF,TGTGCCAGCAGTCAAGAACAGGGGAGAAACATTCAGTACTTC
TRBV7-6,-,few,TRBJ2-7,CASSLGPEFGQYF,TGTGCCAGCAGCTTAGGTCCCGAATTTGGGCAGTACTTC
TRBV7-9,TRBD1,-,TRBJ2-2,CANGQGTTGELFF,TGTGCCAACGGACAGGGTACGACCGGGGAGCTGTTTTTT
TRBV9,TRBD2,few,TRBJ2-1,CASSLERGGYNEQFF,TGTGCCAGCAGCCTCGAGCGGGGGGGCTACAATGAGCAGTTCTTC
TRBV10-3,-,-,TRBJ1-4,CAISESGLEGEKLFF,TGTGCCATCAGTGAGTCTGGTCTGGAGGGTGAAAAACTGTTTTTT
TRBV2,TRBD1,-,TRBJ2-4,CASSSDRVQNIQYF,TGTGCCAGCAGCTCTGACAGGGTACAAAACATTCAGTACTTC
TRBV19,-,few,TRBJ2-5,CASSIAGRETQYF,TGTGCCAGTAGTATCGCCGGACGGGAGACCCAGTACTTC
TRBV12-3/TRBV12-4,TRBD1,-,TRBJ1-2,CASSLDRVFSYGYTF,TGTGCCAGCAGTCTAGACAGGGTATTTTCCTATGGCTACACCTTC
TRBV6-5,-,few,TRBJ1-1,CASSYVGRGTEAFF,TGTGCCAGCAGTTATGTTGGCAGAGGGACTGAAGCTTTCTTT
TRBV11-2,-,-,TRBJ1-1,CASSFSDREAFF,TGTGCCAGCAGCTTCAGTGACAGGGAAGCTTTCTTT
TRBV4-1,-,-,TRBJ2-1,CASSPTRRGEQFF,TGCGCCAGCAGCCCGACTAGAAGGGGTGAGCAGTTCTTC
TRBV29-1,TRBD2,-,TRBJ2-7,CSVEGTSGMSYEQYF,TGCAGCGTTGAAGGGACTAGCGGGATGTCCTACGAGCAGTACTTC